This record looks at one T cell receptor beta chain sequence and its context. This PCR relied on a set of 60 Vbeta primers and 13 Jbeta primers. TCRdb's table, derived via immunoSEQ multiplex PCR, lists solely in-frame clones and lacks some. The sample records 150,000 to 200,000 clones, over 80% being singletons. The data originate from a study of cytomegalovirus exposure and HLA in healthy donors. CDR3 length: 15 amino acids. The V and J ends lost 0 bases and 1 base respectively, with 10 bases between them. The germline CDR1 and CDR2 sequences are SGHNT and YYREEE (reference sequence). The chain couples TRBV5-4 to TRBJ1-2; tentative D call: TRBD1 (5 bases). Sequencing input: PBMCs. The TCR comes from a man aged 35 to 55 in good health and CMV-seronegative. This CDR3 is CASSLGSGFNYGYTF. The CDR3 region has the DNA TGTGCCAGCAGCTTGGGGTCAGGGTTTAACTATGGCTACACCTTC.